These 27 T cell receptor beta chains were sequenced from one sample in a study of blood T cell repertoires in COVID-19. The data were produced by immunoSEQ multiplex PCR, yet TCRdb's version contains in-frame clones alone and is incomplete. The sample lists roughly 48,000 clones, around nine tenths occurring once. Sequencing input: peripheral blood. The source of these receptors is a woman older than 75 with acute or convalescent COVID-19.

V is TRBV7-2 and J is TRBJ2-7; 9 nucleotides match TRBD2. Germline trimming cut 5 bases from V and 2 bases from J; bases unmatched to any gene: 16. This CDR3 is built from 18 residues. The germline gives CDR1 SGHTA, CDR2 FQGNSA. CDR3 nucleotides: TGTGCCAGCAGCGCCCCTTCCAAAAGCGGGGGGAATACCTACGAGCAGTACTTC. It is translated as CASSAPSKSGGNTYEQYF.

J is TRBJ2-1 and V is TRBV5-1, with D perhaps TRBD1 (5 bases). Trimming took off 4 bases at V and 7 bases at J, with 12 bases between the two ends. Germline CDR1 SGHRS, CDR2 YFSETQ. CDR3 length equals 13 residues. The CDR3 bases are TGCGCCAGCAGCCAAATTCAGGGAAATGAGCAGTTCTTC. Translating it yields CASSQIQGNEQFF.

V is TRBV19 and J is TRBJ2-2, with 9 bases lining up with TRBD1. The CDR3 is made up of 14 amino acids. Germline CDR1 is LNHDA and CDR2 is SQIVND (reference sequence). V shed 7 bases and J 4 bases; nucleotides not matched to a gene: 4. The CDR3 sequence is CASKRTGVTGELFF. DNA for the CDR3: TGTGCCAGTAAACGGACAGGGGTCACCGGGGAGCTGTTTTTT.

V gene TRBV10-3 combines with J gene TRBJ2-5; D possibly corresponds to TRBD2 (6 bases). The CDR3 covers 15 residues. Trimming removed 4 bases at V and 4 bases at J, with 16 bases between. The germline V gene encodes CDR1 ENHRY and CDR2 SYGVKD. DNA of the CDR3: TGTGCCATCAGTGGAAGCGCGGGGATCGGAGAGACCCAGTACTTC. Its translation: CAISGSAGIGETQYF.

J is TRBJ1-6 and V is TRBV30; a weak D match, TRBD1 (5 bases). Trimming left V 1 base short and J 8 bases short, with 9 bases between. CDR1 is GTSNPN and CDR2 is SVGIG in the germline V gene (reference sequence). The CDR3 is made up of 13 amino acids. CDR3 DNA: TGTGCCTGGAGTGGGACACCCTATTCACCCCTCCACTTT. It translates to CAWSGTPYSPLHF. Combining the CDR3 with reference TRBV30 and TRBJ1-6 gives the whole variable domain SQTIHQWPATLVQPVGSPLSLECTVEGTSNPNLYWYRQAAGRGLQLLFYSVGIGQISSEVPQNLSASRPQDRQFILSSKKLLLSDSGFYLCAWSGTPYSPLHFGNGTRLTVT.

The genes are TRBV5-1 and TRBJ2-3; 12 bases are shared with TRBD2. Germline CDR1 SGHRS, CDR2 YFSETQ. The V gene end was trimmed by 4 bases and the J gene end by 1 base; junction bases not matched to a gene: 13. There are 19 residues in the CDR3. In DNA form, the CDR3 reads TGCGCCAGCAGCAACAAAAGGACTAGCGGGGTCGGTGGCACAGATACGCAGTATTTT. It codes for CASSNKRTSGVGGTDTQYF.

This clone came up once. The chain employs TRBV5-1 and TRBJ2-1; 11 bases map to TRBD2. Trimming took 0 bases from V and 1 from J; bases not matched to a gene: 3. Germline lookup yields CDR1 SGHRS and CDR2 YFSETQ. The CDR3 runs to 17 residues. The CDR3 nucleotides are TGCGCCAGCAGCTTGGCACTAGCGGGGGCGTCCTACAATGAGCAGTTCTTC. Translating it yields CASSLALAGASYNEQFF.

The chain couples TRBV6-2 or TRBV6-3 to TRBJ1-5; D is perhaps TRBD1 (6 bases). CDR1 and CDR2 (germline): MNHEY, SVGEGT. Trimming removed 0 bases at V and 7 bases at J, with 22 bases between. There are 18 residues in the CDR3. CDR3 sequence (DNA): TGTGCCAGCAGTTACTCGATAAGTTCGGGGGGCGGAAACCAGCCCCAGCATTTT. It yields the protein CASSYSISSGGGNQPQHF.

As for this clone: The limits of the CDR3 on the DNA are not certain, so only TCRdb's listed CDR3 is given. The genes are TRBV21-1 and TRBJ1-1. TRBV21-1 is a known pseudogene. The CDR3 is 12 residues long, ends included. CDR3 sequence reads: CASILGGGRAFF.

The chain joins TRBV6-5 to TRBJ1-6, with D hard to call. From germline, CDR1 is MNHEY and CDR2 SVGAGI. The V gene lost 5 bases and the J gene lost 10 bases, with 12 bases spanning the gap. The CDR3 extends over 13 amino acids. Here the CDR3 reads CASSPEVRSPLHF. The DNA for the CDR3 is TGTGCCAGCAGTCCCGAGGTGCGCTCACCCCTCCACTTT.

The V gene is TRBV3-1 (or the pseudogene TRBV3-2), the J gene TRBJ2-6; no reliable D call. This CDR3 spans 15 amino acids. Germline CDR1 LGHDT, CDR2 YNNKEL (reference sequence). V gave up 4 bases and J gave up 0 bases, with 7 bases separating them. The CDR3 reads CASSPVLSGANVLTF. As DNA, the CDR3 is TGTGCCAGCAGCCCGGTACTCTCTGGGGCCAACGTCCTGACTTTC.

The genes are TRBV29-1 and TRBJ2-2, with 7 bases that match TRBD1. With V trimmed by 8 bases and J by 7 bases, 10 bases remained unmatched. This CDR3 comprises 13 residues. Germline V gene lookup returns CDR1 SQVTM and CDR2 ANQGSEA. As DNA, the CDR3 is TGCAGCTTCTTCCCCAGACAGGGCGGGGAGCTGTTTTTT. Amino acid sequence: CSFFPRQGGELFF.

The chain links TRBV10-3 to TRBJ2-2, with TRBD2 matching over 7 bases. Germline V gives CDR1 ENHRY, CDR2 SYGVKD. This CDR3 is built from 12 residues. The V segment lost 7 bases and the J segment 7 bases; nucleotides outside the gene matches: 3. The CDR3, as DNA: TGTGCCATCAACCCTAGCGGCGGGGAGCTGTTTTTT. Translated, it gives CAINPSGGELFF.

The chain recombines TRBV27 with TRBJ2-5, with a possible D match to TRBD1 (6 bases). The CDR3 consists of 15 residues. The V end lost 4 bases, the J end lost 4 bases, and 16 bases lay between the germline ends. CDR1 is MNHEY, CDR2 SMNVEV, per germline (reference sequence). CDR3 DNA sequence: TGTGCCAGCAGTTCCCGGCCGGACAGTCGAGAGACCCAGTACTTC. Translated, it gives CASSSRPDSRETQYF.

This clone was counted only a few times. This chain joins TRBV5-1 and TRBJ2-3, with 8 nucleotides matching TRBD1. This CDR3 has 16 amino acids. J was trimmed by 2 bases and V by 2 bases; bases with no gene match: 7. Looked up from germline, CDR1 is SGHRS and CDR2 is YFSETQ. The CDR3 region is CASSFGTGTSTDTQYF. The CDR3 nucleotides read TGCGCCAGCAGCTTCGGGACAGGAACTTCCACAGATACGCAGTATTTT.

This clone came up a few times. The rearrangement joins TRBV30 to TRBJ1-6, with a tentative D call TRBD1 (5 bases). Germline V gene data show CDR1 as GTSNPN and CDR2 as SVGIG (reference sequence). Deletions cut 0 bases from V and 11 bases from J, with 14 bases between. The CDR3 length is 14 residues. CDR3 bases: TGTGCCTGGAGTGTGGGGCAGGGCTTGGCACCCCTCCACTTT. It yields the protein CAWSVGQGLAPLHF.

The rearrangement uses TRBV27 and TRBJ2-5, with TRBD2 matching 7 bases. The CDR3 consists of 15 residues. V trimming: 3 bases; J trimming: 3 bases; junction bases outside the gene matches: 7. Germline-derived CDR1 and CDR2 are MNHEY and SMNVEV (reference sequence). CDR3 protein: CASSFSQAGEETQYF. DNA for the CDR3: TGTGCCAGCAGTTTCTCCCAGGCGGGGGAAGAGACCCAGTACTTC.

The genes are TRBV5-1 and TRBJ2-6, with D possibly TRBD1 on 6 matching bases. Germline V lookup: CDR1 SGHRS, CDR2 YFSETQ. The CDR3 covers 17 residues. The V gene lost 0 bases and the J gene lost 1 base, with 11 bases spanning the gap. CDR3 nucleotides: TGCGCCAGCAGCTTGGGGTCAACAGGGTCTGGGGCCAACGTCCTGACTTTC. Protein product: CASSLGSTGSGANVLTF.

This chain uses TRBV5-1 with TRBJ1-1; TRBD1 aligns across 9 bases. V was pared by 4 bases and J by 5 bases, with 6 bases of the junction left unmatched. CDR3 length equals 14 residues. Germline V CDR1 and CDR2: SGHRS, YFSETQ. The CDR3 DNA is TGCGCCAGCAGCCGAGGTGACAGGGGGACTGAAGCTTTCTTT. It translates to CASSRGDRGTEAFF. The variable domain in full, with the rest retrieved from reference TRBV5-1 and TRBJ1-1, is KAGVTQTPRYLIKTRGQQVTLSCSPISGHRSVSWYQQTPGQGLQFLFEYFSETQRNKGNFPGRFSGRQFSNSRSEMNVSTLELGDSALYLCASSRGDRGTEAFFGQGTRLTVV.

This rearrangement joins TRBV19 to TRBJ2-1; 13 nucleotides line up with TRBD2. CDR1 and CDR2 from the germline V gene are LNHDA and SQIVND (reference sequence). The CDR3 spans 19 residues. After removal of 6 bases from V and 0 bases from J, the junction contained 11 bases not matched to a gene. The CDR3 DNA reads as TGTGCCAGTAGACAAACCCCGGGACTAGCGGGACTCTCCTACAATGAGCAGTTCTTC. This encodes CASRQTPGLAGLSYNEQFF.

The V call is TRBV20-1, the J call TRBJ1-3, with D unclear. V was trimmed by 5 bases and J by 3 bases, leaving 5 bases between them. The germline gives CDR1 DFQATT, CDR2 SNEGSKA (reference sequence). The CDR3 is made up of 11 amino acids. This CDR3 is CSAGSGNTIYF. The CDR3 DNA sequence: TGCAGTGCTGGGAGTGGAAACACCATATATTTT.

The V gene is TRBV10-1, the J gene TRBJ1-3; possibly TRBD1 for D (5 bases). The CDR3 extends over 17 amino acids. Trimming removed 0 bases at V and 3 bases at J, with 15 bases between. From germline, CDR1 is WNHNN and CDR2 SYGVQD (reference sequence). The CDR3 DNA is TGCGCCAGCAGTGAGTCGATCGCCGGGACTGGTGGAAACACCATATATTTT. Residues: CASSESIAGTGGNTIYF.

This clone was seen only once. This chain uses TRBV2 with TRBJ1-5; unclear D gene. Germline loops: CDR1 SNHLY, CDR2 FYNNEI. The CDR3 contains 14 residues. Trimming removed 6 bases at V and 3 bases at J, with 12 bases between. CDR3 region: CASSQTEFNQPQHF. The DNA of the CDR3 is TGTGCCAGCAGCCAAACAGAGTTCAATCAGCCCCAGCATTTT.

The CDR3 here is CASSPQFSTGTGSTGELFF. DNA for the CDR3: TGCGCCAGCAGCCCCCAATTCTCGACCGGGACAGGCTCCACCGGGGAGCTGTTTTTT. The chain joins TRBV5-1 to TRBJ2-2, with 8 nucleotides matching TRBD1. CDR3 length equals 19 residues. With V trimmed by 4 bases and J by 4 bases, 18 bases remained unmatched. The germline V gene has CDR1 SGHRS and CDR2 YFSETQ.

This chain joins TRBV3-1 (or the pseudogene TRBV3-2) and TRBJ2-7; tentative D call: TRBD2 (6 bases). V lost 4 bases and J 6 bases, leaving 19 bases between the germline ends. The germline CDR1 and CDR2 sequences are LGHDT and YNNKEL (reference sequence). The CDR3 extends over 15 amino acids. The CDR3 DNA reads TGTGCCAGCAGCCGAAACGGGGACTTTGCGGGCGAGCAGTACTTC. Protein sequence: CASSRNGDFAGEQYF.

V usage is TRBV6-4 and J usage is TRBJ2-3, with D possibly being TRBD2 (6 bases). This CDR3 is built from 13 residues. The germline V and J ends were trimmed by 6 bases and 6 bases, with 13 bases remaining between them. Germline CDR1 and CDR2: MRHNA and SNTAGT. The CDR3 bases are TGTGCCAGCAGCGCGGCGGGGCAGGATACGCAGTATTTT. It is translated as CASSAAGQDTQYF.

The chain employs TRBV2 and TRBJ1-5; 10 positions match TRBD1. The CDR3 sequence is 18 residues long. Germline trimming cut 6 bases from V and 5 bases from J; bases unmatched to any gene: 16. The germline gives CDR1 SNHLY, CDR2 FYNNEI. The CDR3 DNA reads as TGTGCCAGCAGGAGGGACAGGGGCGGGACCGGTGGCCATCAGCCCCAGCATTTT. Protein product: CASRRDRGGTGGHQPQHF.